This T cell receptor (beta chain) was observed in a study of T-cell reconstitution after alpha-beta-depleted transplantation in children. Study results and limitations: The study traced high day-60 TCRbeta diversity in some patients to surviving recipient T cells and thymic progenitors. Hyperexpanded clones declined; after one year, newly produced T cells mostly supplied diversity. As was reported, about two months after transplant, alpha-beta T cells came from several hundred expanded graft clones.

Preparation of the TCRbeta library was carried out with unique molecular identifiers. TCRdb passed the PCR reads through MiXCR, listing each CDR3 protein once. The top ten hold around an eighth of the sample, which has some 550,000 distinct CDR3 sequences, more than 20% seen once. In its sample, this clonotype was seen a few times. Its target is not known. The origin of this receptor is a boy younger than two who had a stem cell transplant for acute myeloid leukemia, so the T cells may come from the graft donor. Source: PBMCs, mostly from graft donor cells, taken 360 days after TCRalphabeta/CD19-depleted stem cell transplant.

This CDR3 reads CASRHTGADTQYF. The CDR3 DNA sequence: TGTGCCAGCAGACATACAGGGGCAGATACGCAGTATTTT. The V call is TRBV28, the J call TRBJ2-3; TRBD1 matches at 7 bases. Germline V gene sequence: CDR1 MDHEN, CDR2 SYDVKM. The length of the CDR3 is 13 residues. V lost 6 bases and J lost 4; bases outside the gene matches: 4. Complete variable domain (other parts from reference TRBV28 and TRBJ2-3): DVKVTQSSRYLVKRTGEKVFLECVQDMDHENMFWYRQDPGLGLRLIYFSYDVKMKEKGDIPEGYSVSREKKERFSLILESASTNQTSMYLCASRHTGADTQYFGPGTRLTVL.